A single sample gave rise to the 4 T cell receptor beta chains below, sequenced in a study of blood T cells in healthy people across ages. Primers used in a second PCR of about 7 to 12 cycles were a sample-barcoded 5' primer and a J-beta primer mix. TCRdb fed the 5' RACE reads into MiXCR, producing one record per CDR3 protein. The repertoire has around 2 million distinct CDR3 sequences, 35% to 50% of them found once; the top ten carry roughly 23%. Sample: blood. These receptors originate from a human donor in good health.

This chain links TRBV10-3 with TRBJ1-5; weak D call: TRBD1 (6 bases). The germline V gene has CDR1 ENHRY and CDR2 SYGVKD. The CDR3 has 15 residues. Trimming took 2 bases from V and 5 from J, leaving 13 bases between them. The CDR3 region is CAISETDRSHQPQHF. CDR3 in DNA: TGTGCCATCAGTGAGACGGACAGATCCCATCAGCCCCAGCATTTT.

The chain couples TRBV3-1 to TRBJ2-7, with 10 bases that match TRBD2. J gave up 3 bases and V 1 base, and 3 bases lay outside the gene matches. There are 15 residues in the CDR3. CDR1 is LGHDT and CDR2 is YNNKEL in the germline V gene (reference sequence). The DNA for the CDR3 is TGTGCCAGCAGCCAAGGGGTAGCGGGGGGCTACGAGCAGTACTTC. Translated: CASSQGVAGGYEQYF.

The J gene is TRBJ2-7, the V gene TRBV11-2; no firm D call. V lost 0 bases and J lost 8, with 5 bases in between. Germline V gene lookup returns CDR1 SGHAT and CDR2 FQNNGV. The CDR3 loop spans 11 amino acids. The CDR3 here is CASSLESQQYF. The CDR3 region has the DNA TGTGCCAGCAGCTTAGAGTCCCAGCAGTACTTC.

CDR3 amino acids: CASSPATITEAFF. The CDR3 DNA is TGTGCCAGCAGCCCCGCTACCATCACTGAAGCTTTCTTT. The rearrangement joins TRBV7-8 to TRBJ1-1; D not resolved. The CDR3 is 13 residues long. The V gene's germline CDR1 is SGHVS and CDR2 FQNEAQ. The V end lost 5 bases, the J end lost 4 bases, and 11 bases lay between the germline ends. Full variable domain (rest looked up from reference TRBV7-8 and TRBJ1-1): GAGVSQSPRYKVAKRGQDVALRCDPISGHVSLFWYQQALGQGPEFLTYFQNEAQLDKSGLPSDRFFAERPEGSVSTLKIQRTQQEDSAVYLCASSPATITEAFFGQGTRLTVV.